The entry below gives a single TCR beta chain sequence along with its context. V was shortened by 5 bases and J by 0 bases, with 11 bases between the two germline ends. Looked up from germline, CDR1 is SNHLY and CDR2 is FYNNEI. The CDR3 sequence is 15 residues long. TCRdb keeps only in-frame clones here, not all; method: immunoSEQ multiplex PCR. Of a few hundred thousand clones listed, approximately 84% were seen once; the top ten hold 3.5% to 4.5%. The sample is drawn from a study of blood T cell repertoires in COVID-19. Study context: T cells, B-cell-depleted T cells, or PBMCs supplied cDNA or gDNA.

V usage is TRBV2 and J usage is TRBJ1-5; D not certain. The source is a middle-aged man with acute or convalescent COVID-19. Material for sequencing was peripheral blood. The CDR3 coding sequence is TGTGCCAGCAGTTCCTACGGGGTTAGCAATCAGCCCCAGCATTTT. Amino acids: CASSSYGVSNQPQHF.